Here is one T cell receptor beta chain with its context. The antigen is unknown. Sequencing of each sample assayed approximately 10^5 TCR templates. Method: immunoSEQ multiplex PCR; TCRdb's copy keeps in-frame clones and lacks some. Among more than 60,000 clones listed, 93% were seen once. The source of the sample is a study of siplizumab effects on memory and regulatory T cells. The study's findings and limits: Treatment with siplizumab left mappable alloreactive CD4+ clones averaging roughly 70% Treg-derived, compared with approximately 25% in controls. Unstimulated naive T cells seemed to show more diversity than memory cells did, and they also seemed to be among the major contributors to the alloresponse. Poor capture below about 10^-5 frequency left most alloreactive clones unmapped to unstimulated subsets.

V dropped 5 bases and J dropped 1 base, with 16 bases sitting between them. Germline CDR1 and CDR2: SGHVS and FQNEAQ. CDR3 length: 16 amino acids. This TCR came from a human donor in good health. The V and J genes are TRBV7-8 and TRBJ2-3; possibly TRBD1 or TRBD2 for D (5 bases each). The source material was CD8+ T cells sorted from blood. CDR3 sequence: CASSQGTAVGTDTQYF. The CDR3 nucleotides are TGTGCCAGCAGCCAAGGGACCGCGGTAGGCACAGATACGCAGTATTTT.